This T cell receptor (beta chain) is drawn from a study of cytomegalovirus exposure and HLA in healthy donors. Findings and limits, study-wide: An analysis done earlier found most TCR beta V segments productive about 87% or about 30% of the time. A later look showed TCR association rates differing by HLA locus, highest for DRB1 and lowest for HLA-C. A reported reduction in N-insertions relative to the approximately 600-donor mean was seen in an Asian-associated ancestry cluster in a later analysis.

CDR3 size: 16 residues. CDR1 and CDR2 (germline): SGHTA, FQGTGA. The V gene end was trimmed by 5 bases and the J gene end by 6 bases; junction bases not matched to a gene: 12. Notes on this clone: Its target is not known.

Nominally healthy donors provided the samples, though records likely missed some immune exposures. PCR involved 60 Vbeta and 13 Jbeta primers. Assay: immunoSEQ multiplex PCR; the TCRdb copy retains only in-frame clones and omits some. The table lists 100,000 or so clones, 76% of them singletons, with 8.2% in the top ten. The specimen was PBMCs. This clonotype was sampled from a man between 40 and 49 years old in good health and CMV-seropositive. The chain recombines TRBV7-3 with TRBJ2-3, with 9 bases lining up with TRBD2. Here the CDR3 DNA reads TGTGCCAGCAGCCCCGGGACTAGCAGCCTTTTGGATACGCAGTATTTT. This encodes CASSPGTSSLLDTQYF. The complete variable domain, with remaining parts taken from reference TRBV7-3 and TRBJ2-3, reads GAGVSQTPSNKVTEKGKYVELRCDPISGHTALYWYRQSLGQGPEFLIYFQGTGAADDSGLPNDRFFAVRPEGSVSTLKIQRTERGDSAVYLCASSPGTSSLLDTQYFGPGTRLTVL.